The 16 T cell receptor beta chains given below trace back to one sample, sequenced in a study of breast tumors, draining lymph nodes, adjacent tissues (dated by TCRdb to between 2015 and 2016). Receptor libraries were prepared by multiplex PCR. These reads were obtained on an Illumina HiSeq 2000. TCRdb applied fastp at Q25 and MiXCR to the public reads, then kept only in-frame beta chains. Rows with one shared CDR3 protein collapse into an entry with the most common genes and DNA. The sample contains some 130,000 distinct CDR3 sequences, roughly 20% of them found a single time. The ten largest clones capture over 2% of the sample. Lymph node samples were obtained from the axillary draining lymph nodes of breast cancer patients. The sample taken for sequencing was axillary lymph node tissue. The source is a female donor with breast cancer. Some clones in this sample may be carry-over from other donors' samples.

About this clonotype itself: A read error may be the cause here, since a much bigger clone is one base away. V is TRBV20-1 and J is TRBJ2-5; D possibly matches TRBD1 or TRBD2 (5 bases each). The closer fit of TRBJ2-1 to the DNA end suggests the J call may be wrong. CDR1 is DFQATT, CDR2 SNEGSKA, per germline (reference sequence). This CDR3 region has 15 residues. In DNA, the CDR3 is TGCAGTGCTACGGGACCGACGTTAACACAAGAGACCCAGTTCTTC. Amino acids: CSATGPTLTQETQFF.

Remarks on this clonotype: A much larger clone is a single base away; this may be a read error. The genes are TRBV12-3 or TRBV12-4 and TRBJ1-5; 7 positions agree with TRBD1. The CDR3 contains 15 residues. The CDR3 protein is CASSLATGMNPPQHF. The CDR3 DNA follows: TGTGCCAGCAGTTTAGCGACAGGGATGAATCCGCCCCAGCATTTT.

In this sample, this clonotype turned up many times. V usage is TRBV2 and J usage is TRBJ1-5, with unresolved D. V dropped 7 bases and J dropped 2 bases, with 12 bases sitting between them. In germline, CDR1 is SNHLY, CDR2 FYNNEI. This CDR3 has 14 amino acids. The CDR3 region has the DNA TGTGCCAGCACTTTCACCGGCGGCAATCAGCCCCAGCATTTT. Its protein is CASTFTGGNQPQHF.

This clonotype was detected many times. DNA for the CDR3: TGTGCCAGCAGCCGGGGGACACCAAGCACAGATACGCAGTATTTT. This gives the protein CASSRGTPSTDTQYF. The gene calls are TRBV6-2 or TRBV6-3 and TRBJ2-3; D is possibly TRBD1 or TRBD2 (6 bases each). Germline values: CDR1 MNHEY, CDR2 SVGEGT. The CDR3 covers 15 residues. Deletions cut 6 bases from V and 0 bases from J, with 13 bases between.

At least ten counts were recorded for this clonotype. The chain links TRBV9 to TRBJ2-2; the match to TRBD2 covers 8 bases. V lost 0 bases and J lost 4; bases outside the gene matches: 2. CDR3 length: 15 residues. The V gene's germline CDR1 is SGDLS and CDR2 YYNGEE. In DNA form, the CDR3 reads TGTGCCAGCAGCGTAGCGGGAGGGGTCACCGGGGAGCTGTTTTTT. Its translation is CASSVAGGVTGELFF.

This clonotype appeared many times. DNA of the CDR3: TGTGCCAGCAGCTACTCAGGGGGCGCGAGGGAGACCCAGTACTTC. This translates into CASSYSGGARETQYF. The rearrangement joins TRBV7-2 to TRBJ2-5; 8 bases align to TRBD1. Germline loops: CDR1 SGHTA, CDR2 FQGNSA. J was trimmed by 5 bases and V by 4 bases; bases with no gene match: 9. The CDR3 length is 15 residues. Looking up the rest from reference TRBV7-2 and TRBJ2-5 gives the full variable domain: GAGVSQSPSNKVTEKGKDVELRCDPISGHTALYWYRQSLGQGLEFLIYFQGNSAPDKSGLPSDRFSAERTGGSVSTLTIQRTQQEDSAVYLCASSYSGGARETQYFGPGTRLLVL.

This clonotype was seen repeatedly, ten times or more. The genes are TRBV6-1 and TRBJ2-5, with D possibly being TRBD1 (6 bases). The CDR3 runs 14 residues. Germline loops: CDR1 MNHNS, CDR2 SASEGT. Trimming pared 2 bases from V and 1 base from J, leaving 8 bases between. This CDR3 reads CASSENRVQETQYF. The CDR3 DNA reads as TGTGCCAGCAGTGAAAACAGGGTCCAAGAGACCCAGTACTTC.

The V call is TRBV20-1, the J call TRBJ2-7; TRBD2 agrees at 12 bases. The CDR3 has 16 residues. The germline gives CDR1 DFQATT, CDR2 SNEGSKA (reference sequence). The trim removed 6 bases at V and 0 bases at J, leaving 9 bases unmatched. The DNA of the CDR3 is TGCAGTGCCGTTCTGACTAGCGGGAGTACCTCCTACGAGCAGTACTTC. The encoded protein is CSAVLTSGSTSYEQYF.

Points on this clonotype: A much more abundant neighbour one base away suggests this may be a read error. The gene calls are TRBV19 and TRBJ2-5; 7 bases are shared with TRBD1. The CDR3 is 15 amino acids. Germline V gives CDR1 LNHDA, CDR2 SQIVND (reference sequence). This CDR3 is CASSIVGQYQETQHF. DNA of the CDR3: TGTGCCAGTAGTATAGTGGGACAGTACCAAGAGACCCAGCACTTC.

The genes are TRBV28 and TRBJ1-2; weak D call: TRBD1 (5 bases). Trimming pared 4 bases from V and 9 bases from J, leaving 15 bases between. CDR3 length equals 13 residues. CDR1 and CDR2 from the germline V gene are MDHEN and SYDVKM. CDR3 coding DNA: TGTGCCAGCAGTTCCTACCCCGGGGGTAGCTACACCTTC. Translated: CASSSYPGGSYTF.

To note about this clonotype: A much bigger clone sits one base away, suggesting this may be a read error. This chain connects TRBV19 to TRBJ2-1, with TRBD2 as a possible D gene (6 bases). Germline CDR1 is LNHDA and CDR2 is SQIVND (reference sequence). The CDR3 extends over 15 amino acids. The CDR3 DNA reads TGTGCCAGTAGTATGGGGGGAAACTCCTACGATGAGCAGTTCTTC. Protein product: CASSMGGNSYDEQFF.

Concerning this clonotype: A read error may be the cause here, since a much bigger clone is one base away. This CDR3 fails to terminate in the conserved phenylalanine or tryptophan, so it likely reflects a read error. This chain links TRBV11-3 with TRBJ2-1; D ambiguous. Germline V gene data show CDR1 as SGHNT and CDR2 as YENEEA. The CDR3 is 16 amino acids. V was trimmed by 0 bases and J by 3 bases, leaving 12 bases between them. CDR3: CASSLDPRHDYNEQFL. DNA of the CDR3: TGTGCCAGCAGCTTAGACCCGCGCCATGACTACAATGAGCAGTTCCTC.

The table lists this clonotype with many counts. V usage is TRBV6-1 and J usage is TRBJ1-4; 8 bases match TRBD1. The CDR3 runs 15 residues. Germline V CDR1 and CDR2: MNHNS, SASEGT. The J segment lost 7 bases and the V segment lost 3 bases, leaving 7 bases of the junction unmatched. The CDR3 reads CASSDQDRASEKLFF. The CDR3 nucleotides are TGTGCCAGCAGTGACCAGGACAGGGCGAGTGAAAAACTGTTTTTT.

Regarding this clonotype: Mismatch with germline at one junction end may stem from a read error. The chain is built from TRBV5-1 and TRBJ2-5; D is perhaps TRBD2 (5 bases). The CDR3 is made up of 19 amino acids. Germline V CDR1 and CDR2: SGHRS, YFSETQ. The CDR3 here is CASGLMGGIVSGGQETQYF. In DNA form, the CDR3 reads TGCGCCAGCGGCTTAATGGGCGGCATTGTGAGCGGAGGACAAGAGACCCAGTACTTC.

This clonotype occurred many times. This rearrangement joins TRBV5-4 to TRBJ2-7; D is unclear. The germline V gene encodes CDR1 SGHNT and CDR2 YYREEE (reference sequence). The CDR3 totals 13 residues. Trimming removed 0 bases at V and 1 base at J, with 5 bases between. CDR3 nucleotide sequence: TGTGCCAGCAGCTTGGACTTGTCCTACGAGCAGTACTTC. This encodes CASSLDLSYEQYF. Full variable domain (outside the CDR3, taken from reference TRBV5-4 and TRBJ2-7): ETGVTQSPTHLIKTRGQQVTLRCSSQSGHNTVSWYQQALGQGPQFIFQYYREEENGRGNFPPRFSGLQFPNYSSELNVNALELDDSALYLCASSLDLSYEQYFGPGTRLTVT.

This clonotype occurred a few times. The chain carries TRBV14 and TRBJ2-7; 9 bases fit TRBD1. The V and J ends lost 4 bases and 4 bases, in that order; junction bases with no gene match: 8. This CDR3 has 15 residues. In germline, CDR1 is SGHDN, CDR2 FVKESK. The CDR3 is CASSRPGQGVYEQYF. DNA for the CDR3: TGTGCCAGCAGCCGACCGGGACAGGGTGTTTACGAGCAGTACTTC.